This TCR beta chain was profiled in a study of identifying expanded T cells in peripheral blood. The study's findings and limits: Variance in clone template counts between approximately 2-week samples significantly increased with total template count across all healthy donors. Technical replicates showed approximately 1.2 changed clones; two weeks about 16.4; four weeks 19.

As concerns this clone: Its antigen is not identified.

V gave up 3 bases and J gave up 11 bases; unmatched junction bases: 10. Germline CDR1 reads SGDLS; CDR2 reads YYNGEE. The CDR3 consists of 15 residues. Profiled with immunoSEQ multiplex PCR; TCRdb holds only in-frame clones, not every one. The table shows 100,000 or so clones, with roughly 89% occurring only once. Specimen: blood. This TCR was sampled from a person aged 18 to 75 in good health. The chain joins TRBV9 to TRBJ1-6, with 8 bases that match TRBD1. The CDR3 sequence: CASSAGTGLRTPLHF. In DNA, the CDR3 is TGTGCCAGCAGCGCGGGGACAGGCCTTCGAACACCCCTCCACTTT.